This note documents a single T cell receptor beta chain sequence. Distinct nucleotide sequences in the sample also encode this CDR3. Samples underwent the assay at deep level. Clones were sequenced by immunoSEQ multiplex PCR, and TCRdb holds only the in-frame ones, with some missing. Of about 770,000 clones listed, approximately 72% were seen once; the top ten hold about 1.7%. The CDR3 runs 14 residues. Germline V gene sequence: CDR1 SGHRS, CDR2 YFSETQ. The germline V and J ends were trimmed by 1 base and 3 bases, with 11 bases remaining between them. This record belongs to a study of shared clonotypes between healthy human individuals.

Material for sequencing was memory CD4+ T cells sorted from blood. As to subset: CD45RA-negative fraction. V gene TRBV5-1 combines with J gene TRBJ2-7; the D gene is possibly TRBD1 (7 bases). The sequence was collected from a woman in her thirties in good health. The CDR3 protein is CASSLRQGGYEQYF. DNA for the CDR3: TGCGCCAGCAGCTTGAGACAGGGAGGCTACGAGCAGTACTTC.